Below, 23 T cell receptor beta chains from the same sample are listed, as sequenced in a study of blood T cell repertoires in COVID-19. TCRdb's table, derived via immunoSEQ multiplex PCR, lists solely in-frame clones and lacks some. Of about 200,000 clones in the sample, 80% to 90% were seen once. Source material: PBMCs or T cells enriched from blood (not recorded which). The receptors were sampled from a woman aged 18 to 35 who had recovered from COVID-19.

CDR3 nucleotide sequence: TGTGCCAGCAGCCTTACGACAGTCTCGGGAAACACCATATATTTT. It translates to CASSLTTVSGNTIYF. The rearrangement joins TRBV3-1 (or the pseudogene TRBV3-2) to TRBJ1-3, with D possibly matching TRBD1 (5 bases). CDR1 is LGHDT and CDR2 is YNNKEL in the germline V gene (reference sequence). This CDR3 has 15 residues. V lost 4 bases, J lost 4 bases, and 14 bases lay in between.

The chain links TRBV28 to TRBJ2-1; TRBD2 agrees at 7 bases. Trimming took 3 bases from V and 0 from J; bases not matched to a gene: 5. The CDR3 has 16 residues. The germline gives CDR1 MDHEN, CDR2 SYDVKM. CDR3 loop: CASSLGGKSSYNEQFF. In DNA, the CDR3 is TGTGCCAGCAGTTTGGGGGGGAAGAGCTCCTACAATGAGCAGTTCTTC.

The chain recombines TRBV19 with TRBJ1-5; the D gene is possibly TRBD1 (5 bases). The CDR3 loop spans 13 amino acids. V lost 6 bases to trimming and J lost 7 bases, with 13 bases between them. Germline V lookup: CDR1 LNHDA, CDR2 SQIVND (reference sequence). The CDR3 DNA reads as TGTGCCAGTAGAGCGGGGGTGGGACAGCCCCAGCATTTT. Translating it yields CASRAGVGQPQHF.

The chain's CDR3 is CASSPQAGSSYEQYF. DNA for the CDR3: TGTGCCAGCAGCCCTCAAGCGGGGAGCTCCTACGAGCAGTACTTC. The chain has TRBV28 and TRBJ2-7; 7 nucleotides agree with TRBD2. This CDR3 region has 15 residues. The junction had 8 bases not matched to a gene; V was cut back by 6 bases and J by 0 bases. CDR1 MDHEN and CDR2 SYDVKM come from the germline V gene.

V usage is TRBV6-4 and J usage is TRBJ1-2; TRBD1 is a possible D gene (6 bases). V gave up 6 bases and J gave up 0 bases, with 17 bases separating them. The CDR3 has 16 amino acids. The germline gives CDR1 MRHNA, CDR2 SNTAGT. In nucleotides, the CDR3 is TGTGCCAGCAGCCACGAACAGGGCTGGTCTAACTATGGCTACACCTTC. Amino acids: CASSHEQGWSNYGYTF.

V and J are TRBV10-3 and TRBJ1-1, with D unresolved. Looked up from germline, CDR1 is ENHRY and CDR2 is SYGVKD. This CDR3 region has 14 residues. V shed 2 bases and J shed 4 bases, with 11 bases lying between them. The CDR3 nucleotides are TGTGCCATCAGTGAGGCGGAATCGGCCACTGAAGCTTTCTTT. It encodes CAISEAESATEAFF.

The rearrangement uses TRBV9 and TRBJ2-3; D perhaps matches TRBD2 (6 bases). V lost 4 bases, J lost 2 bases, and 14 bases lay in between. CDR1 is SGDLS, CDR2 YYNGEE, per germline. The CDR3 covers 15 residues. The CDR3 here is CASSLGTFFTDTQYF. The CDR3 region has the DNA TGTGCCAGCAGCCTAGGGACTTTCTTCACAGATACGCAGTATTTT.

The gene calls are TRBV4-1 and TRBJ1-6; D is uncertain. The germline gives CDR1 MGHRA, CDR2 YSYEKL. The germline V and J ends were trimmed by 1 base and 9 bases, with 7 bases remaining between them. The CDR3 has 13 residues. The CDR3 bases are TGCGCCAGCAGCCAAGTAATATCTTCACCCCTCCACTTT. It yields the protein CASSQVISSPLHF.

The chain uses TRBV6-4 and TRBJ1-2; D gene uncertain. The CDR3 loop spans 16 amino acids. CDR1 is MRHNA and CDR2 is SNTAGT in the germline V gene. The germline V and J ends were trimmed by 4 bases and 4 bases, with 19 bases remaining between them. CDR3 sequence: CASSVLSGELFYGYTF. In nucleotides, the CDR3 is TGTGCCAGCAGTGTTCTGAGTGGGGAGCTCTTCTATGGCTACACCTTC.

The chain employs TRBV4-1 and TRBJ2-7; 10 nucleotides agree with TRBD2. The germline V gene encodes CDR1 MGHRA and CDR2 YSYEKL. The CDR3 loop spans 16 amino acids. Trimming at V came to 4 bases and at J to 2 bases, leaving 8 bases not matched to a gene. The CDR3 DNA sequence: TGCGCCAGCAGCCCCCCTGGGAGCGGGGGGGCCTACGAGCAGTACTTC. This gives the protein CASSPPGSGGAYEQYF.

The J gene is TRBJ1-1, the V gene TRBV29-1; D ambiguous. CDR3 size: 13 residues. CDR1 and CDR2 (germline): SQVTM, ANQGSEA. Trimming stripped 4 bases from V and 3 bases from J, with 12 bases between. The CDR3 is CSVATRGDTEAFF. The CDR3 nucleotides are TGCAGCGTTGCTACACGGGGAGACACTGAAGCTTTCTTT.

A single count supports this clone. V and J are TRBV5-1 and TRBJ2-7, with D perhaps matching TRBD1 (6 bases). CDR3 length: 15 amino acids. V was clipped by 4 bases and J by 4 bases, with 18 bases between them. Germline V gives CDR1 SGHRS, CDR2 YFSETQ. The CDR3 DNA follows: TGCGCCAGCAGCGCAGGGACACAAGCCGGATACGAGCAGTACTTC. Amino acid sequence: CASSAGTQAGYEQYF.

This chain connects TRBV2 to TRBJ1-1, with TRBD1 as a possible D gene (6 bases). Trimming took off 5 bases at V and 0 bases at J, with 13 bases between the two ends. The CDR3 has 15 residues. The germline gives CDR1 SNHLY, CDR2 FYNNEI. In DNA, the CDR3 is TGTGCCAGCAGTCCCACAGGGAACATGAACACTGAAGCTTTCTTT. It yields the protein CASSPTGNMNTEAFF.

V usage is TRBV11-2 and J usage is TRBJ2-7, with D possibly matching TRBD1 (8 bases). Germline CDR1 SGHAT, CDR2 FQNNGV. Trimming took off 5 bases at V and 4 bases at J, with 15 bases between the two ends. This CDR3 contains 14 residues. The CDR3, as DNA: TGTGCCAGCAGCCCTACAGGGGGGGGATACGAGCAGTACTTC. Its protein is CASSPTGGGYEQYF.

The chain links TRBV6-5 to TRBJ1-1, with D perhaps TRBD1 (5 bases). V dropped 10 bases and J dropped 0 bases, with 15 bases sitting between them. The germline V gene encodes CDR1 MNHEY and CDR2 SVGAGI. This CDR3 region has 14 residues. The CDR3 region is CATSTKQVNTEAFF. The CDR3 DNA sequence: TGTGCCACCTCCACCAAACAGGTGAACACTGAAGCTTTCTTT.

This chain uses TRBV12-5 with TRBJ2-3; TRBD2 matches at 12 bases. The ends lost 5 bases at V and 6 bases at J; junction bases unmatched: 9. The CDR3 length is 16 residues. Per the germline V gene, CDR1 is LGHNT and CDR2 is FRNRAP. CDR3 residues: CASGLPSGGAQDTQYF. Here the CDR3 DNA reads TGTGCTAGTGGTCTCCCTAGCGGGGGGGCGCAGGATACGCAGTATTTT.

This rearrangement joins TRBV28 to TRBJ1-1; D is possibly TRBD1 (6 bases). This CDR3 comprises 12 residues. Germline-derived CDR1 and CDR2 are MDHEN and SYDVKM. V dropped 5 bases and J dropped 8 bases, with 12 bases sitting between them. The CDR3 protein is CASSRGWSEAFF. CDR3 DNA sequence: TGTGCCAGCAGTAGGGGGTGGAGCGAAGCTTTCTTT.

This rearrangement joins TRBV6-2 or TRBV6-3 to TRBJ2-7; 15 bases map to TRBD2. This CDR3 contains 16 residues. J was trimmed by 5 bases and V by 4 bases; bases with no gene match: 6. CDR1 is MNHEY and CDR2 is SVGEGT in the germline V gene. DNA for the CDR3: TGTGCCAGCAGTTCCGGACTAGCGGGGGGGCAACACGAGCAGTACTTC. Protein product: CASSSGLAGGQHEQYF.

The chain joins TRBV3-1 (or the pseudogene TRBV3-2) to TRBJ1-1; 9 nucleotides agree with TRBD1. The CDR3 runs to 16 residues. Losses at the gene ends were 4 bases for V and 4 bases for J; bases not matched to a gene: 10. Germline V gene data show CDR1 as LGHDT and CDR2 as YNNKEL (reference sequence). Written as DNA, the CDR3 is TGTGCCAGCAGCCGAGGACAGGGGATGGCGGGCACTGAAGCTTTCTTT. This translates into CASSRGQGMAGTEAFF.

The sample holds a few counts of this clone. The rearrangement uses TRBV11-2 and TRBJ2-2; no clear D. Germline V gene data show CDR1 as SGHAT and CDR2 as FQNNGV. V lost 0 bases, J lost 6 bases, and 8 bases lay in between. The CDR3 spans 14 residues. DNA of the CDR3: TGTGCCAGCAGCTTAGAAATCCTAGCCGGGGAGCTGTTTTTT. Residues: CASSLEILAGELFF.

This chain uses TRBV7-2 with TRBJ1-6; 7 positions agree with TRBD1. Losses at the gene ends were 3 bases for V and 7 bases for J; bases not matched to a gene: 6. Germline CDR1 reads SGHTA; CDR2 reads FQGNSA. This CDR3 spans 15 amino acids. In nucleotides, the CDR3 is TGTGCCAGCAGCTTTGGTGGGACAGCGAATTCACCCCTCCACTTT. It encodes CASSFGGTANSPLHF.

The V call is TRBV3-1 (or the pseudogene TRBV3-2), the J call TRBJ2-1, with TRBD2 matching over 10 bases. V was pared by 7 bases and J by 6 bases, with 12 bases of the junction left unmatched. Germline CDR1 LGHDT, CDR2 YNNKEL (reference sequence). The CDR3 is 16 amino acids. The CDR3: CASTHRLAGEGNEQFF. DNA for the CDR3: TGTGCCAGCACCCACCGTCTAGCGGGGGAAGGCAATGAGCAGTTCTTC.

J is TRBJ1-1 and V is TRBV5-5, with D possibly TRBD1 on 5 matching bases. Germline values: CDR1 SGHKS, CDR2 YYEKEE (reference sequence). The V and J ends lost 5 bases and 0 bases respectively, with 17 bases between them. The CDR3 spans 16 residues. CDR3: CASRNDLGGLNTEAFF. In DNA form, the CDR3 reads TGTGCCAGCAGAAATGATCTGGGGGGTTTGAACACTGAAGCTTTCTTT. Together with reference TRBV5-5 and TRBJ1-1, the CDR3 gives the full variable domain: DAGVTQSPTHLIKTRGQQVTLRCSPISGHKSVSWYQQVLGQGPQFIFQYYEKEERGRGNFPDRFSARQFPNYSSELNVNALLLGDSALYLCASRNDLGGLNTEAFFGQGTRLTVV.